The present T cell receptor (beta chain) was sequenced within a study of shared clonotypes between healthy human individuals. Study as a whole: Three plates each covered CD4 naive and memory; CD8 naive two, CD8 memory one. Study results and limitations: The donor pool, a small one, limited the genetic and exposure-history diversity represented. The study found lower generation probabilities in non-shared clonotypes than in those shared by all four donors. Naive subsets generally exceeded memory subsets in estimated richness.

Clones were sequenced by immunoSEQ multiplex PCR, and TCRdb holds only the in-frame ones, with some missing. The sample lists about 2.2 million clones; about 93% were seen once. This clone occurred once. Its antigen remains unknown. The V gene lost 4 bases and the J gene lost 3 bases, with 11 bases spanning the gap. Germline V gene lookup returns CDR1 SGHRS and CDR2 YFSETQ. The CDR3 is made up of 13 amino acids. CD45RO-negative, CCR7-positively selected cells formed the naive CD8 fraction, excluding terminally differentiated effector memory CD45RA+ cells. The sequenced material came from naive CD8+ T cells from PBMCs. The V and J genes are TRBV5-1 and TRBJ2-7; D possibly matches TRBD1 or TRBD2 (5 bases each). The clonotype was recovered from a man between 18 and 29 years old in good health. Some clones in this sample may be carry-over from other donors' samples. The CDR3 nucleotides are TGCGCCAGCAGCCCCGGGGCCCTCTACGAGCAGTACTTC. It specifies CASSPGALYEQYF.